Below, 5 T cell receptor beta chains from the same sample are listed, as sequenced in a study of T cell clonotyping in hematopoietic cell transplantation. Time point defined: recipient sample about 28 days before transplant, after cytoreduction. TCRdb's table, derived via immunoSEQ multiplex PCR, lists solely in-frame clones and lacks some. This sample has about 10,000 clones, with over 75% found just once. This material consisted of peripheral blood mononuclear cells, taken before stem cell transplant. All receptors derive from a woman aged 55-70 years with acute myeloid leukemia. Some clones in this sample may be carry-over from other donors' samples.

This clone was observed a single time. CDR3 sequence (DNA): TGTGCCAGCAGCCCCCTGACTAGCGGGAGCTCCTACGAGCAGTACGTC. Residues: CASSPLTSGSSYEQYV. V and J are TRBV13 and TRBJ2-7; 12 nucleotides match TRBD2. V lost 5 bases, J lost 0 bases, and 5 bases stayed unmatched. CDR3 length: 16 amino acids. CDR1 and CDR2 from the germline V gene are PRHDT and FYEKMQ (reference sequence).

The gene calls are TRBV6-1 and TRBJ2-2; D call uncertain. Trimming removed 3 bases from V and 4 bases from J, with 9 bases in between. CDR1 and CDR2 (germline): MNHNS, SASEGT. The CDR3 has 14 residues. In DNA, the CDR3 is TGTGCCAGCAGTGATCCCGCCGGCACCGGGGAGCTGTTTTTT. Translating gives CASSDPAGTGELFF.

The chain has TRBV5-8 and TRBJ1-1; TRBD1 might be the D (5 bases). Trimming took off 0 bases at V and 4 bases at J, with 16 bases between the two ends. Germline-derived CDR1 and CDR2 are SGHTS and YDEGEE. CDR3 length: 16 residues. CDR3 residues: CASSLGFYVRGTEAFF. The CDR3 DNA is TGTGCCAGCAGCTTGGGGTTTTATGTAAGGGGCACTGAAGCTTTCTTT.

The chain uses TRBV21-1 and TRBJ1-2; TRBD1, as called in the table, went unchecked against the DNA. TRBV21-1 is shown as a pseudogene. The CDR3 length is 16 residues. The CDR3 spells CASSKESGTIRRGYTF. The CDR3 region has the DNA TGTGCCAGCAGCAAAGAATCCGGGACAATCCGGAGGGGCTACACCTTC.

The genes are TRBV6-6 and TRBJ2-1; 8 nucleotides match TRBD2. CDR1 and CDR2 from the germline V gene are MNHNY and SVGAGI (reference sequence). This CDR3 spans 14 amino acids. The junction had 5 bases not matched to a gene; V was cut back by 3 bases and J by 7 bases. CDR3 coding DNA: TGTGCCAGCAGTTATTTCACTAGCGGTAATGAGCAGTTCTTC. Residues: CASSYFTSGNEQFF.